This is a list of T cell receptor beta chains from one sample in a study of tumor and adjacent non-tumor tissue in lung cancer. MiXCR, run by TCRdb on the multiplex PCR reads, gives a single entry per CDR3 protein. The table includes 120,000 to 150,000 distinct CDR3 sequences, approximately 66% detected once. Sequenced sample: lung tumor tissue. All receptors come from a man in his 60s with small cell lung cancer. Each CDR3 is given with its conserved first and last residue. Each record gives: J gene, D gene, V gene, clone size, CDR3 protein, CDR3 DNA. The D gene is left open where the match is weak. Clone size is not always given. Where it is, it says once, few, many or a class for expanded clones.

TRBJ2-1 | NA | TRBV12-3/TRBV12-4 | NA | CASRVGLQNNEQFF | TGTGCCAGCAGGGTGGGACTGCAAAACAATGAGCAGTTCTTC
TRBJ1-1 | NA | TRBV20-1 | NA | CCARPPNTEAFF | TGCTGTGCACGACCGCCGAACACTGAAGCTTTCTTT
TRBJ1-4 | NA | TRBV20-1 | many | CSARDPGREGEKLFF | TGCAGTGCTAGAGATCCGGGCAGGGAAGGTGAAAAACTGTTTTTT
TRBJ1-2 | NA | TRBV12-3/TRBV12-4 | NA | CASGFRGGYGYAF | TGTGCCAGTGGTTTTCGCGGCGGCTATGGCTACGCCTTC
TRBJ2-3 | TRBD2 | TRBV5-1 | NA | CASSLDSSGRGRDMQYF | TGCGCCAGCAGCTTGGATTCTAGCGGGAGAGGCAGAGATATGCAGTATTTT
TRBJ2-2 | NA | TRBV11-3 | NA | CASSLRGRDAGELFF | TGTGCCAGCAGCTTAAGGGGTCGAGATGCCGGGGAGCTGTTTTTT
TRBJ2-2 | TRBD2 | TRBV11-3 | NA | CASILGLAGSGELLF | TGTGCCAGCATCTTAGGGCTAGCGGGCTCCGGGGAACTGTTGTTT
TRBJ2-7 | TRBD1 | TRBV5-5 | few | CASSRGQGGYEQYF | TGTGCCAGCAGCCGTGGACAGGGAGGCTACGAGCAGTACTTC
TRBJ2-1 | TRBD2 | TRBV12-5 | many | CASGLGAGVLIGDEQFF | TGTGCTAGTGGTTTAGGAGCGGGAGTATTAATCGGCGATGAGCAGTTCTTC
TRBJ1-1 | NA | TRBV30 | once | CAWSPWTEAFF | TGTGCCTGGAGCCCTTGGACTGAAGCTTTCTTT
TRBJ2-1 | NA | TRBV11-2 | few | CVSSSLISGVEQFF | TGTGTCAGCAGCTCACTGATTAGCGGTGTTGAGCAGTTCTTC
TRBJ2-4 | TRBD1 | TRBV29-1 | many | CSVQRSQGAGDIQYF | TGCAGCGTCCAACGTTCCCAGGGGGCCGGGGACATTCAGTACTTC
TRBJ1-5 | NA | TRBV12-3/TRBV12-4 | many | CASSPRPRTQPQHF | TGTGCCAGCAGTCCCCGCCCGAGAACCCAGCCCCAGCATTTT
TRBJ1-1 | NA | TRBV5-5 | NA | CASSPGGDLGTEAFF | TGTGCCAGCAGCCCGGGGGGGGATTTGGGCACTGAAGCTTTCTTT
TRBJ1-6 | NA | TRBV6-5 | NA | CASSYGVGGLNSLLHF | TGCGCCAGCAGTTACGGTGTTGGGGGACTTAATTCACTCCTCCACTTC
TRBJ2-3 | NA | TRBV28 | NA | CASSKGLIRAGVTQYF | TGTGCCAGCAGTAAAGGCCTTATAAGGGCGGGCGTTACGCAGTATTTT
TRBJ2-7 | NA | TRBV6-1 | NA | CASSGAPGLTF | TGTGCCAGCAGTGGAGCGCCGGGACTTACCTTC
TRBJ1-2 | TRBD1 | TRBV20-1 | many | CSAPGTVVGYTF | TGCAGTGCCCCCGGGACAGTAGTGGGCTACACCTTC
TRBJ2-1 | NA | TRBV20-1 | NA | CSTRGRLDEQFF | TGCAGTACTAGGGGACGGTTAGATGAGCAGTTCTTC
TRBJ2-6 | NA | TRBV11-2 | many | CASSLGPPGANVLTF | TGTGCCAGCAGCTTAGGACCCCCTGGGGCCAACGTCCTGACTTTC
TRBJ2-1 | TRBD2 | TRBV4-2 | NA | CASSQDYGGLASGGQFF | TGTGCCAGCAGCCAAGATTATGGGGGACTAGCATCTGGGGGGCAGTTCTTC
TRBJ2-1 | TRBD2 | TRBV12-3/TRBV12-4 | many | CASTSTRQGGSYNEQFF | TGTGCCAGCACTTCAACCCGCCAGGGAGGGTCCTACAATGAGCAGTTCTTC
TRBJ2-1 | NA | TRBV6-5 | NA | CASNYLTGRGEQFF | TGTGCCAGCAATTACTTGACAGGCAGAGGTGAGCAGTTCTTT
TRBJ2-5 | TRBD2 | TRBV20-1 | many | CSAAGGSSGSIAETQYF | TGCAGTGCCGCCGGCGGGTCTAGCGGGAGTATTGCGGAGACCCAGTACTTC
TRBJ2-3 | NA | TRBV20-1 | NA | CSARSFGSASADTQYF | TGCAGTGCTAGGTCGTTTGGTTCAGCTAGCGCAGATACGCAGTATTTT